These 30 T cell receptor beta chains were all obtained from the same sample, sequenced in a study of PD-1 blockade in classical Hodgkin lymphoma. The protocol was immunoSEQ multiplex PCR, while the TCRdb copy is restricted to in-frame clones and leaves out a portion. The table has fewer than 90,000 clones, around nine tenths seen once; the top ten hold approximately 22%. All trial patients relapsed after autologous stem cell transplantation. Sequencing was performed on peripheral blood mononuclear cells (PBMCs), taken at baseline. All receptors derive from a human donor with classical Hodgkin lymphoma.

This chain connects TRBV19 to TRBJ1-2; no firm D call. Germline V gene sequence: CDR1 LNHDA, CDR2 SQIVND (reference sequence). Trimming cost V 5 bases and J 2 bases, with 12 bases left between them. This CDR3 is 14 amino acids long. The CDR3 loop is CASSAYLSNYGYTF. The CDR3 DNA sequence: TGTGCCAGTAGTGCCTATCTCTCCAACTATGGCTACACCTTC.

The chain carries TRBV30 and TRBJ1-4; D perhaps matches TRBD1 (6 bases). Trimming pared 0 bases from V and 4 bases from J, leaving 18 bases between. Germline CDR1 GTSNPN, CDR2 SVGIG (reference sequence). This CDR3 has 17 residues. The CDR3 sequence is CAWSVAPTTGYNEKLFF. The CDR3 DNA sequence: TGTGCCTGGAGTGTAGCCCCCACGACAGGCTATAATGAAAAACTGTTTTTT.

The CDR3 region is CASSLPRIGGLQETQYF. For the CDR3, the DNA is TGCGCCAGCAGCCTGCCCCGGATAGGCGGCCTCCAAGAGACCCAGTACTTC. The chain links TRBV5-1 to TRBJ2-5; no clear D gene. This CDR3 spans 17 amino acids. V lost 4 bases and J 1 base, leaving 20 bases between the germline ends. Germline loops: CDR1 SGHRS, CDR2 YFSETQ.

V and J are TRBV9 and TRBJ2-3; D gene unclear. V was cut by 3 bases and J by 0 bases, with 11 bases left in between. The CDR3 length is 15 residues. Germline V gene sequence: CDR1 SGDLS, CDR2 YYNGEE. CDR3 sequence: CASSGRGPSTDTQYF. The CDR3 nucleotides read TGTGCCAGCAGCGGTCGAGGACCCAGCACAGATACGCAGTATTTT. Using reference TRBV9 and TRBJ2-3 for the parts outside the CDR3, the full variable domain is DSGVTQTPKHLITATGQRVTLRCSPRSGDLSVYWYQQSLDQGLQFLIQYYNGEERAKGNILERFSAQQFPDLHSELNLSSLELGDSALYFCASSGRGPSTDTQYFGPGTRLTVL.

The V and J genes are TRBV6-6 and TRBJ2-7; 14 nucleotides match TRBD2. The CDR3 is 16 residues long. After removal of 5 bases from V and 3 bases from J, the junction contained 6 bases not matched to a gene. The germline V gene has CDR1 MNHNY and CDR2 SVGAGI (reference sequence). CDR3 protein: CASSTTGTSGSYEQYF. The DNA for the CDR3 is TGTGCCAGCAGTACCACTGGGACTAGCGGGAGCTACGAGCAGTACTTC.

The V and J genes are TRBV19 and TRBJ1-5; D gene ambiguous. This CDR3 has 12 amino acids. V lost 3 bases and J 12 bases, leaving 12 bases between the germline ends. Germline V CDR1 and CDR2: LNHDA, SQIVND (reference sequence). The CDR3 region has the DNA TGTGCCAGTAGTATTAATACGGGCCACCAGCATTTT. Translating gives CASSINTGHQHF.

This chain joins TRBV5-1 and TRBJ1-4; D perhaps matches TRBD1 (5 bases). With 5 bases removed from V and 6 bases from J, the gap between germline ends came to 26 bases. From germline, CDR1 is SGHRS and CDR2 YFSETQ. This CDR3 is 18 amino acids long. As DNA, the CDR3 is TGCGCCAGCAGAGGGTTGGGGCCCCGAGGGGTGGAGGATGAAAAACTGTTTTTT. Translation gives CASRGLGPRGVEDEKLFF.

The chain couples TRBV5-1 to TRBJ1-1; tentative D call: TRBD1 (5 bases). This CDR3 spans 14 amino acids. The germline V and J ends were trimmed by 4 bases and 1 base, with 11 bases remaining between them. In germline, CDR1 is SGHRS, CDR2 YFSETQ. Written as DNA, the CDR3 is TGCGCCAGCAGCCAACGCCAGGGGAACACTGAAGCTTTCTTT. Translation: CASSQRQGNTEAFF.

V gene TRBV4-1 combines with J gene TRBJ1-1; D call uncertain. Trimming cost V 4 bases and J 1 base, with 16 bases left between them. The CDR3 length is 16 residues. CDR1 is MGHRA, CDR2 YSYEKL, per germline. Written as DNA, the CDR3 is TGCGCCAGCAGCCCCCAAGGCCAGGCGACGAACACTGAAGCTTTCTTT. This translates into CASSPQGQATNTEAFF.

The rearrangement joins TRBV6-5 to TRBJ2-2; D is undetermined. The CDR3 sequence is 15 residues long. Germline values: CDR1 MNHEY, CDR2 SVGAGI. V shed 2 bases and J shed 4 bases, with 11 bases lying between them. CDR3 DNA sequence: TGTGCCAGCAGTTACGAGCGATTACCCACCGGGGAGCTGTTTTTT. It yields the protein CASSYERLPTGELFF.

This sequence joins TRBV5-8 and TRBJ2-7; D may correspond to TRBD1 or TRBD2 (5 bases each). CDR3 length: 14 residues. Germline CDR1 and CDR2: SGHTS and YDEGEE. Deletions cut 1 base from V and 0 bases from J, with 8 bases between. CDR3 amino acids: CASSLSGSSYEQYF. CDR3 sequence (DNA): TGTGCCAGCAGCTTGTCAGGGAGCTCCTACGAGCAGTACTTC.

The CDR3 loop reads CASSLSGTYEQYF. The CDR3 DNA is TGTGCCAGTAGTCTAAGCGGTACCTACGAGCAGTACTTC. The V gene is TRBV19, the J gene TRBJ2-7; perhaps TRBD2 as D (5 bases). The CDR3 is made up of 13 amino acids. Per the germline V gene, CDR1 is LNHDA and CDR2 is SQIVND (reference sequence). Trimming shortened V by 5 bases and J by 2 bases, and 10 bases separated the two germline ends. The whole variable domain, remainder taken from reference TRBV19 and TRBJ2-7, is DGGITQSPKYLFRKEGQNVTLSCEQNLNHDAMYWYRQDPGQGLRLIYYSQIVNDFQKGDIAEGYSVSREKKESFPLTVTSAQKNPTAFYLCASSLSGTYEQYFGPGTRLTVT.

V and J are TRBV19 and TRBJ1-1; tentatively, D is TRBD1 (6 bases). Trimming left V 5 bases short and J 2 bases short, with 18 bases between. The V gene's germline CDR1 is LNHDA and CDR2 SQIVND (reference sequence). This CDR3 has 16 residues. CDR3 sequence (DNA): TGTGCCAGTAGTCCAGGGGCCGGGGGGCGAAACACTGAAGCTTTCTTT. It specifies CASSPGAGGRNTEAFF.

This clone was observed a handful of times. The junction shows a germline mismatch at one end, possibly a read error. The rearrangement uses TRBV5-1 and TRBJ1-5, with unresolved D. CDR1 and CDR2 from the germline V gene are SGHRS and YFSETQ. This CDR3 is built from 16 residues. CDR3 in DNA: TGCGCCAGCAGCGGGCCGGACGCGATCCTCCATCAACCCCAGCATTTT. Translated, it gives CASSGPDAILHQPQHF.

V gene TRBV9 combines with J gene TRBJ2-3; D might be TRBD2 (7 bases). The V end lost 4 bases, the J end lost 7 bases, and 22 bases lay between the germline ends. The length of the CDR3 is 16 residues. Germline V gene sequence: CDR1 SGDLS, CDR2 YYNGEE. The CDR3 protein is CASSSRTSQGFYTQYF. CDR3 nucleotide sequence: TGTGCCAGCAGCTCACGGACTAGTCAGGGGTTTTATACGCAGTATTTT.

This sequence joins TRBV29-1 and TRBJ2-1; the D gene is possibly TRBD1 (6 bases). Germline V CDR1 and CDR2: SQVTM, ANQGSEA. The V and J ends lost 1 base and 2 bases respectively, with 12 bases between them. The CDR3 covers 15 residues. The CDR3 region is CSVEAPRGTYNEQFF. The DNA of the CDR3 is TGCAGCGTTGAAGCCCCTAGGGGGACCTACAATGAGCAGTTCTTC.

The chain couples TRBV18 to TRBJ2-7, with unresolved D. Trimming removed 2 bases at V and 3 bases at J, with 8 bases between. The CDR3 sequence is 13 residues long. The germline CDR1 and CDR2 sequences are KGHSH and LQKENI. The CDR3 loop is CASSPFEVYEQYF. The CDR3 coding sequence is TGTGCCAGCTCACCATTTGAGGTCTACGAGCAGTACTTC.

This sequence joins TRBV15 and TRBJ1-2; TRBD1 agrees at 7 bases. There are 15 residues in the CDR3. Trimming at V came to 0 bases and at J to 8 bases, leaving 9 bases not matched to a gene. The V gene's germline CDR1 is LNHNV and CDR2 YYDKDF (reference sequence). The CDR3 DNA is TGTGCCACCAGCAGAGAAGGAATAAAGGGGGCCGGCTACACCTTC. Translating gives CATSREGIKGAGYTF.

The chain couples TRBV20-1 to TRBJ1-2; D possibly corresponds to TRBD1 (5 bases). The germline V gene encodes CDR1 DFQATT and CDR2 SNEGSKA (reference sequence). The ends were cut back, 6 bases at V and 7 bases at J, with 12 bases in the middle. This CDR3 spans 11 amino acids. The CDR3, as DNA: TGCAGTGCCCACGAGGGGTCTGGCTACACCTTC. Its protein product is CSAHEGSGYTF.

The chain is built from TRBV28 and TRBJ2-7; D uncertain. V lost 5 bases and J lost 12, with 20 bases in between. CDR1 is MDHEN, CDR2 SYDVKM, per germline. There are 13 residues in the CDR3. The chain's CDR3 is CASSTTPSVDRYF. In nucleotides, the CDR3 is TGTGCCAGCAGTACCACTCCGTCCGTCGACCGGTACTTC.

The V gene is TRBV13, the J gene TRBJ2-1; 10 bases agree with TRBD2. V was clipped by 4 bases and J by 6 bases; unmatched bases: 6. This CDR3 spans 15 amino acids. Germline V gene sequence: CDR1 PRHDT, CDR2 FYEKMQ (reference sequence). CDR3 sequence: CASSSLAGVPNEQFF. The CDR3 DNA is TGTGCCAGCAGCTCTCTAGCGGGAGTTCCCAATGAGCAGTTCTTC.

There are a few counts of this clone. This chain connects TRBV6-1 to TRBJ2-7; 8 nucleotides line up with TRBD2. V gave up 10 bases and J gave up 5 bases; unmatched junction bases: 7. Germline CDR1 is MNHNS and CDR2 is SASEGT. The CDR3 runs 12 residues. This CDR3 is CATGGTPHEQYF. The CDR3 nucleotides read TGTGCCACGGGAGGGACGCCGCACGAGCAGTACTTC.

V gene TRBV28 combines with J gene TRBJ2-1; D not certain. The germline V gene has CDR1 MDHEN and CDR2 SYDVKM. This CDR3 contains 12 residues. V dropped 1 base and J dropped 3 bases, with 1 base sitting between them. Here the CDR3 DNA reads TGTGCCAGCAGTTTATACTACAATGAGCAGTTCTTC. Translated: CASSLYYNEQFF. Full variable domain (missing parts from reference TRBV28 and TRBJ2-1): DVKVTQSSRYLVKRTGEKVFLECVQDMDHENMFWYRQDPGLGLRLIYFSYDVKMKEKGDIPEGYSVSREKKERFSLILESASTNQTSMYLCASSLYYNEQFFGPGTRLTVL.

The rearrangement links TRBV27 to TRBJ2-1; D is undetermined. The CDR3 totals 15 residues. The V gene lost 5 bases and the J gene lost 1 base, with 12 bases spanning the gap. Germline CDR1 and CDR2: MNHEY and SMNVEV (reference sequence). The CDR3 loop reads CASSPHNVSYNEQFF. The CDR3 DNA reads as TGTGCCAGCAGTCCCCATAACGTATCCTACAATGAGCAGTTCTTC.

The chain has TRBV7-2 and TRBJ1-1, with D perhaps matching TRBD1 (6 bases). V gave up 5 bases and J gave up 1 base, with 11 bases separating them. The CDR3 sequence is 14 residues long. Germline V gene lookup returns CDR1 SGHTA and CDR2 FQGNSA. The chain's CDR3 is CASSAGTRNTEAFF. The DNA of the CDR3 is TGTGCCAGCAGCGCGGGGACACGGAACACTGAAGCTTTCTTT.

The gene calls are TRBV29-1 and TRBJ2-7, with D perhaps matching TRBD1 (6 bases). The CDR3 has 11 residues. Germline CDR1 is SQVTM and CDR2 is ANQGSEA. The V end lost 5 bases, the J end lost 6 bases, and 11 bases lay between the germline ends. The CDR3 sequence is CSVRLGAEQYF. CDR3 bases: TGCAGCGTTAGGTTGGGGGCCGAGCAGTACTTC.

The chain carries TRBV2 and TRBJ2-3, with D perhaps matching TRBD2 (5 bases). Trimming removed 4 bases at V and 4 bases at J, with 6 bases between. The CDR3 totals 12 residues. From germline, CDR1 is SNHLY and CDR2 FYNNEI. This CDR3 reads CASSAGSDTQYF. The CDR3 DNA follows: TGTGCCAGCAGTGCGGGGTCAGATACGCAGTATTTT.

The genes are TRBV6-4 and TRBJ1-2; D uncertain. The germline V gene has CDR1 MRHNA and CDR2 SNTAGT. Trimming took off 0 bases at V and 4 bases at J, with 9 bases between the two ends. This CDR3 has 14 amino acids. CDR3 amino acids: CASSDSAGSYGYTF. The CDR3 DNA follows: TGTGCCAGCAGTGACTCGGCCGGGTCCTATGGCTACACCTTC.

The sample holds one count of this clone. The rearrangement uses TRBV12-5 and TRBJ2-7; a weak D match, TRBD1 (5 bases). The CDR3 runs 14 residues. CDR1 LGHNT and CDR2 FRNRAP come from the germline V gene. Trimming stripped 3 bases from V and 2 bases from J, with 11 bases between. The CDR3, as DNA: TGTGCTAGTGGTTTAACATCAGGGACCTACGAGCAGTACTTC. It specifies CASGLTSGTYEQYF.

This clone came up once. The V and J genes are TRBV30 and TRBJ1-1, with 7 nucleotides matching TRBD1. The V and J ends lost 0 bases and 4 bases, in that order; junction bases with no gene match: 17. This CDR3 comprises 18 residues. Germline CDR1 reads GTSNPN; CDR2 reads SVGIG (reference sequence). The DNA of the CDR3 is TGTGCCTGGAGTGTAAAAGGTGTCCTTCAGGGGGTGGGCACTGAAGCTTTCTTT. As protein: CAWSVKGVLQGVGTEAFF.